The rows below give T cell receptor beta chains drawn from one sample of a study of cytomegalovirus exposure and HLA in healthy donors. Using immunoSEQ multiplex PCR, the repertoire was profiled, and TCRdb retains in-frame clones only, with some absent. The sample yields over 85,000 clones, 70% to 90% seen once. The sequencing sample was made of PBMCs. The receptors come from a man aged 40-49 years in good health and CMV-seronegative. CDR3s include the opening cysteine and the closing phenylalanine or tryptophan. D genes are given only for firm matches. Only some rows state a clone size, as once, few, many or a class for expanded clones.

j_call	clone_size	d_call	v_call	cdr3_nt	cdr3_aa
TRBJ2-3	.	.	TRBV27	TGTGCCAGCAGTTTATCTGGAGACACAGATACGCAGTATTTT	CASSLSGDTDTQYF
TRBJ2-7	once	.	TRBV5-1	TGCGCCAGCAGGCTGGGGCCGACCTACGAGCAGTACTTC	CASRLGPTYEQYF
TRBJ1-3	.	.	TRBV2	TGTGCCAGCTTCTCCGGAAACACCATATATTTT	CASFSGNTIYF
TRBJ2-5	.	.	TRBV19	TGTGCCAGTAGTCTTCAGGGTGGGGAGACCCAGTACTTC	CASSLQGGETQYF
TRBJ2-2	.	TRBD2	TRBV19	TGTGCCAGTAGTATATTAGCGGGGGGGCCCGGGGAGCTGTTTTTT	CASSILAGGPGELFF
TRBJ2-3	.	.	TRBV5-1	TGCGCCAGCAGCGGACGGGACATGTTGGTTTCTAGCACAGATACGCAGTATTTT	CASSGRDMLVSSTDTQYF
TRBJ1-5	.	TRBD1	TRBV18	TGTGCCAGCTCACTGACAGGGGACAATCAGCCCCAGCATTTT	CASSLTGDNQPQHF
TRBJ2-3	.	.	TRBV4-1	TGCGCCAGCAGCCAAGAAAATGTGGCAGGGCCGGGAGATACGCAGTATTTT	CASSQENVAGPGDTQYF
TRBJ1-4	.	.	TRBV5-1	TGCGCCAGCAGCGAGGAGGGCCGCGTTGGTGAAAAACTGTTTTTT	CASSEEGRVGEKLFF
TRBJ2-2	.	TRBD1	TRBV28	TGTGCCAGCAGAGCAGGGGGAACGAACACCGGGGAGCTGTTTTTT	CASRAGGTNTGELFF
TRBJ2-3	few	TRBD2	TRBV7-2	TGTGCCAGCAGCTCCCTCGGGGGCGGGGGGGGCAGAGATACGCAGTATTTT	CASSSLGGGGGRDTQYF
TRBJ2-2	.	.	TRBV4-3	TGCGCCAGCAGCCAAGATTTAGTAGGGGCCGCGAACACCGGGGAGCTGTTTTTT	CASSQDLVGAANTGELFF
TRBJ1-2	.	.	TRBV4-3	TGCGCCAGCAGCCAAGGAACAGAGTACTACACCTTC	CASSQGTEYYTF
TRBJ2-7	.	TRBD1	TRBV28	TGTGCCAGCAGTTCTCCGGGACAGACAAGCTCCTACGAGCAGTACTTC	CASSSPGQTSSYEQYF
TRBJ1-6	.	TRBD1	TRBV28	TGTGCCAGCAGTCCTCCCCCGGGACAGGGGTCACCCCTCCACTTT	CASSPPPGQGSPLHF
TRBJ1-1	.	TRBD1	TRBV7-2	TGTGCCAGCAGAGGACAGGTGAACACTGAAGCTTTCTTT	CASRGQVNTEAFF
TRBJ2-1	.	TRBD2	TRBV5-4	TGTGCCAGCAGGCCGACTAGCGGGGATGTCAATGAGCAGTTCTTC	CASRPTSGDVNEQFF
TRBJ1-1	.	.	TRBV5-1	TGCGCCAGCAGGGGCCAGGGTGAAGCTTTCTTT	CASRGQGEAFF
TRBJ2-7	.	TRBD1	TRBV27	TGTGCCAGGCGGACAGGCTACGAGCAGTACTTC	CARRTGYEQYF
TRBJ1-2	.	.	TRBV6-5	TGTGCCAGCAGGCGGGCCCTGGCGCAGGGCTACACCTTC	CASRRALAQGYTF
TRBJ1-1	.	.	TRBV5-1	TGCGCCAGCAGCTTGGGCCCCACAGGGTTGAACACTGAAGCTTTCTTT	CASSLGPTGLNTEAFF
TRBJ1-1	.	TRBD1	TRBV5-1	TGCGCCAGCAGCTTGACAGGGGGCGCCGGGGCTTTCTTT	CASSLTGGAGAFF